These 31 T cell receptor beta chains share one sample of origin, sequenced in a study of identical twins. MiXCR, run by TCRdb on the 5' RACE reads, gives a single entry per CDR3 protein. The table shows fewer than 450,000 distinct CDR3 sequences, with approximately 8.7% occurring only once. The sequenced sample was naive T cells sorted from blood. These receptors were taken from a woman in her forties or fifties in good health.

The chain couples TRBV5-1 to TRBJ2-5; the D is unclear. V dropped 0 bases and J dropped 1 base, with 10 bases sitting between them. CDR3 size: 15 residues. CDR1 SGHRS and CDR2 YFSETQ come from the germline V gene. The CDR3, as DNA: TGCGCCAGCAGCTTGGCCTTCTTACCCCAAGAGACCCAGTACTTC. Amino acid sequence: CASSLAFLPQETQYF.

This clonotype has a handful of counts. In DNA, the CDR3 is TGCAGTGCTATAAACAGGGGGCCGGGGGGCTACACCTTC. This codes for CSAINRGPGGYTF. The chain uses TRBV20-1 and TRBJ1-2; 9 nucleotides line up with TRBD1. Trimming took 4 bases from V and 8 from J; bases not matched to a gene: 8. The germline CDR1 and CDR2 sequences are DFQATT and SNEGSKA (reference sequence). The CDR3 covers 13 residues.

This clonotype was counted only a few times. The chain joins TRBV18 to TRBJ2-1, with D unclear. The CDR3 spans 16 residues. V was cut by 0 bases and J by 1 base, with 10 bases left in between. The germline CDR1 and CDR2 sequences are KGHSH and LQKENI. CDR3 sequence reads: CASSPPGWLSYNEQFF. The CDR3 DNA is TGTGCCAGCTCACCACCGGGATGGCTGTCCTACAATGAGCAGTTCTTC.

There are many counts of this clonotype. The chain has TRBV6-5 and TRBJ2-3; 12 bases agree with TRBD2. V lost 11 bases and J lost 10; bases outside the gene matches: 13. The CDR3 is 14 amino acids. Germline V gene data show CDR1 as MNHEY and CDR2 as SVGAGI. In DNA form, the CDR3 reads TGTGCCTCCAGGACTAGCGGGATTAGGGCTTCGCAGTATTTT. It codes for CASRTSGIRASQYF.

This chain links TRBV6-5 with TRBJ1-2; a weak D match, TRBD1 (6 bases). Germline assignment: CDR1 MNHEY and CDR2 SVGAGI. V gave up 6 bases and J gave up 2 bases, with 10 bases separating them. The CDR3 totals 13 residues. The CDR3 nucleotides read TGTGCCAGCAGACCGCAGGGGAACTATGGCTACACCTTC. This codes for CASRPQGNYGYTF.

V usage is TRBV12-3 or TRBV12-4 and J usage is TRBJ2-7; unclear D gene. The CDR3 consists of 13 residues. V was clipped by 2 bases and J by 4 bases, with 9 bases between them. The CDR3 DNA follows: TGTGCCAGCAGTTTAAGCAGACATTACGAGCAGTACTTC. This sequence encodes CASSLSRHYEQYF.

This clonotype showed up many times. This chain joins TRBV29-1 and TRBJ2-3; D not resolved. This CDR3 contains 14 residues. Trimming pared 7 bases from V and 1 base from J, leaving 15 bases between. From germline, CDR1 is SQVTM and CDR2 ANQGSEA. The CDR3 coding sequence is TGCAGCGCCTCAAGGAGTCGGGGCACAGATACGCAGTATTTT. Protein sequence: CSASRSRGTDTQYF.

This clonotype was seen ten or more times. An end of the junction differs from the germline gene, which may be a read error. The CDR3 reads CASSLASGLSF. The DNA for the CDR3 is TGTGCCAGCAGTTTAGCTAGCGGGTTAAGCTTC. The genes are TRBV12-3 or TRBV12-4 and TRBJ2-1, with 7 bases that match TRBD2. The CDR3 is 11 amino acids.

This clonotype has at least ten counts. The rearrangement joins TRBV3-1 to TRBJ2-1; 10 bases agree with TRBD2. The germline V gene has CDR1 LGHDT and CDR2 YNNKEL (reference sequence). This CDR3 is 13 amino acids long. V was clipped by 6 bases and J by 9 bases; unmatched bases: 5. CDR3 in amino acids: CASRLAGASEQFF. CDR3 in DNA: TGTGCCAGCAGGCTAGCGGGAGCATCTGAGCAGTTCTTC.

The chain employs TRBV4-1 and TRBJ1-2; D is ambiguous. The V and J ends lost 2 bases and 0 bases respectively, with 10 bases between them. The CDR3 spans 15 residues. CDR1 and CDR2 (germline): MGHRA, YSYEKL. The CDR3 sequence is CASSQTRKANYGYTF. DNA of the CDR3: TGCGCCAGCAGCCAAACCAGAAAAGCTAACTATGGCTACACCTTC.

This clonotype was recorded once. This rearrangement joins TRBV12-3 or TRBV12-4 to TRBJ2-2; D may be TRBD2 (6 bases). V was cut by 5 bases and J by 6 bases, with 13 bases left in between. CDR3 length: 14 amino acids. CDR3 nucleotides: TGTGCCAGCAGTCTCCTCGGGACTGCCGGGGAGCTGTTTTTT. It specifies CASSLLGTAGELFF.

This clonotype was observed many times. This rearrangement joins TRBV28 to TRBJ1-2, with D hard to call. V gave up 5 bases and J gave up 5 bases, with 9 bases separating them. The CDR3 loop spans 12 amino acids. Germline V gene sequence: CDR1 MDHEN, CDR2 SYDVKM. Here the CDR3 DNA reads TGTGCCAGCAGTCCGGCCAATTATGGCTACACCTTC. Protein product: CASSPANYGYTF.

The sample holds a few counts of this clonotype. The CDR3 spells CASSLFSGSSYEQYV. The CDR3 DNA is TGCGCCAGCAGCTTGTTTAGCGGGAGCTCCTACGAGCAGTACGTC. This chain uses TRBV5-1 with TRBJ2-7, with TRBD2 matching over 9 bases. Germline lookup yields CDR1 SGHRS and CDR2 YFSETQ. The CDR3 is 15 residues long. Trimming cost V 1 base and J 0 bases; bases outside gene matches: 2.

V and J are TRBV29-1 and TRBJ1-1; unclear D gene. This CDR3 is built from 12 residues. Trimming left V 4 bases short and J 5 bases short, with 11 bases between. The germline V gene has CDR1 SQVTM and CDR2 ANQGSEA. The CDR3 loop is CSVGHRDTEAFF. Written as DNA, the CDR3 is TGCAGCGTTGGACATAGGGATACTGAAGCTTTCTTT.

The CDR3 loop is CASSTPGAYEQYF. The CDR3 DNA sequence: TGTGCCAGCAGTACCCCTGGGGCCTACGAGCAGTACTTC. The rearrangement links TRBV7-9 to TRBJ2-7; no clear D gene. CDR3 size: 13 residues. CDR1 and CDR2 (germline): SEHNR, FQNEAQ (reference sequence). V lost 6 bases to trimming and J lost 2 bases, with 11 bases between them.

This chain links TRBV10-2 with TRBJ2-3; 10 nucleotides match TRBD2. This CDR3 is built from 15 residues. The V gene end was trimmed by 10 bases and the J gene end by 4 bases; junction bases not matched to a gene: 11. Germline V gene data show CDR1 as WSHSY and CDR2 as SAAADI. The CDR3 loop reads CAITSTSGTADTQYF. The CDR3 bases are TGCGCCATCACATCCACTAGCGGGACGGCAGATACGCAGTATTTT.

This clonotype showed up many times. The chain employs TRBV6-2 or TRBV6-3 and TRBJ2-2, with 14 bases lining up with TRBD2. Trimming took 5 bases from V and 5 from J; bases not matched to a gene: 7. Germline CDR1 MNHEY, CDR2 SVGEGT. This CDR3 is built from 17 residues. The CDR3 DNA is TGTGCCAGCAGTAAAGGGACTAGCGGGAGTCGAACCGGGGAGCTGTTTTTT. Its protein product is CASSKGTSGSRTGELFF.

This clonotype was seen ten or more times. The chain recombines TRBV7-9 with TRBJ2-1; 7 bases match TRBD2. This CDR3 contains 16 residues. The germline V gene encodes CDR1 SEHNR and CDR2 FQNEAQ (reference sequence). The junction had 9 bases not matched to a gene; V was cut back by 7 bases and J by 0 bases. CDR3 sequence reads: CASNLAGASSYNEQFF. CDR3 bases: TGTGCCAGCAACCTCGCGGGAGCAAGCTCCTACAATGAGCAGTTCTTC.

In its sample, this clonotype was seen many times. The V call is TRBV20-1, the J call TRBJ2-2; 8 bases map to TRBD2. The V and J ends lost 5 bases and 2 bases, in that order; junction bases with no gene match: 4. CDR3 length: 14 amino acids. Germline V gives CDR1 DFQATT, CDR2 SNEGSKA (reference sequence). In DNA form, the CDR3 reads TGCAGTGCTTTTAGCGGGGTTAACACCGGGGAGCTGTTTTTT. Translating it yields CSAFSGVNTGELFF.

For the CDR3, the DNA is TGTGCCAGCAGCCCGCTAGCGGATGAGCAGTTCTTC. Translating it yields CASSPLADEQFF. The chain combines TRBV11-3 with TRBJ2-1, with 7 bases matching TRBD2. CDR1 SGHNT and CDR2 YENEEA come from the germline V gene. The CDR3 has 12 residues. V shed 5 bases and J 8 bases; nucleotides not matched to a gene: 3.

The table lists this clonotype with many counts. V usage is TRBV2 and J usage is TRBJ2-7; no reliable D call. Trimming cost V 6 bases and J 2 bases, with 11 bases left between them. Germline V gene sequence: CDR1 SNHLY, CDR2 FYNNEI. This CDR3 is built from 13 residues. The CDR3 sequence: CASRSFGTYEQYF. The CDR3 bases are TGTGCCAGCAGGAGCTTCGGAACCTACGAGCAGTACTTC.

This clonotype came up many times. The chain is built from TRBV4-1 and TRBJ1-2, with D unclear. Germline V gene lookup returns CDR1 MGHRA and CDR2 YSYEKL. V lost 0 bases and J lost 8, with 13 bases in between. The CDR3 totals 14 residues. CDR3 bases: TGCGCCAGCAGCCAAGACCGGGTCCCTGGGGGCTACACCTTC. This translates into CASSQDRVPGGYTF.

This clonotype was observed many times. The chain couples TRBV5-1 to TRBJ1-1; D remains unclear. Germline V gene sequence: CDR1 SGHRS, CDR2 YFSETQ. The CDR3 length is 14 residues. V was pared by 5 bases and J by 3 bases, with 14 bases between. The CDR3, as DNA: TGCGCCAGCAGGGAACATCCCGTGGACACTGAAGCTTTCTTT. It specifies CASREHPVDTEAFF.

This clonotype has only a few counts. The CDR3, as DNA: TGTGCCAGCAGCCCCCGGGCAGGGTTGGGCTACACCTTC. Translated: CASSPRAGLGYTF. This sequence joins TRBV9 and TRBJ1-2; maybe TRBD1 (5 bases). Germline values: CDR1 SGDLS, CDR2 YYNGEE. The CDR3 is 13 residues long. Trimming shortened V by 4 bases and J by 8 bases, and 15 bases separated the two germline ends.

This clonotype was observed a few times. This chain connects TRBV2 to TRBJ2-7, with 11 positions matching TRBD1. V lost 6 bases to trimming and J lost 6 bases; unmatched junction nucleotides: 4. Germline CDR1 and CDR2: SNHLY and FYNNEI. This CDR3 spans 13 amino acids. CDR3 sequence reads: CASSRTGGSEQYF. CDR3 coding DNA: TGTGCCAGCAGCCGGACAGGGGGCTCCGAGCAGTACTTC.

This clonotype was detected only a few times. This chain links TRBV9 with TRBJ2-1; 13 bases map to TRBD2. This CDR3 is 16 amino acids long. Germline V CDR1 and CDR2: SGDLS, YYNGEE. V was clipped by 4 bases and J by 6 bases; unmatched bases: 7. The CDR3 region has the DNA TGTGCCAGCAGCCCCTGGACTAGCGGGAGTCTCAATGAGCAGTTCTTC. Protein product: CASSPWTSGSLNEQFF.

This clonotype was observed many times. V usage is TRBV7-3 and J usage is TRBJ1-5; TRBD1 matches at 10 bases. The CDR3 has 16 residues. V gave up 2 bases and J gave up 6 bases; unmatched junction bases: 7. CDR1 is SGHTA and CDR2 is FQGTGA in the germline V gene. The CDR3 region has the DNA TGTGCCAGCAGCTTAGCGGGACAGGGGACTAGTCAGCCCCAGCATTTT. Translation gives CASSLAGQGTSQPQHF. Full variable domain (missing parts from reference TRBV7-3 and TRBJ1-5): GAGVSQTPSNKVTEKGKYVELRCDPISGHTALYWYRQSLGQGPEFLIYFQGTGAADDSGLPNDRFFAVRPEGSVSTLKIQRTERGDSAVYLCASSLAGQGTSQPQHFGDGTRLSIL.

This clonotype was detected many times. The gene calls are TRBV20-1 and TRBJ1-2; tentative D call: TRBD1 (6 bases). CDR3 size: 14 residues. V was cut by 0 bases and J by 8 bases, with 16 bases left in between. Germline lookup yields CDR1 DFQATT and CDR2 SNEGSKA (reference sequence). CDR3 bases: TGCAGTGCTAGAGATCCCCGGACAGTTCCCGGCTACACCTTC. Its protein is CSARDPRTVPGYTF.

This clonotype has ten or more counts. The chain links TRBV3-1 to TRBJ2-1, with D unresolved. CDR3 size: 14 residues. The ends were cut back, 3 bases at V and 7 bases at J, with 13 bases in the middle. Germline V gives CDR1 LGHDT, CDR2 YNNKEL (reference sequence). The CDR3 sequence is CASSHAERMNEQFF. The CDR3 DNA is TGTGCCAGCAGCCATGCTGAGAGGATGAATGAGCAGTTCTTC.

As to this clonotype: At one end, the junction sequence differs from germline, possibly due to a read error. J is TRBJ2-1 and V is TRBV13; 14 bases map to TRBD2. Germline V lookup: CDR1 PRHDT, CDR2 FYEKMQ (reference sequence). The CDR3 totals 14 residues. CDR3 protein: CASSETSGRALVVF. The CDR3 bases are TGTGCCAGCAGCGAGACTAGCGGGAGGGCCTTGGTGGTCTTC.

This clonotype occurred many times. J is TRBJ2-1 and V is TRBV12-3 or TRBV12-4; D not certain. V was clipped by 7 bases and J by 8 bases, with 15 bases between them. The CDR3 totals 13 residues. The CDR3 DNA follows: TGTGCCAGCAAGCCCCGTTCAGTATATGAGCAGTTCTTC. This sequence encodes CASKPRSVYEQFF.